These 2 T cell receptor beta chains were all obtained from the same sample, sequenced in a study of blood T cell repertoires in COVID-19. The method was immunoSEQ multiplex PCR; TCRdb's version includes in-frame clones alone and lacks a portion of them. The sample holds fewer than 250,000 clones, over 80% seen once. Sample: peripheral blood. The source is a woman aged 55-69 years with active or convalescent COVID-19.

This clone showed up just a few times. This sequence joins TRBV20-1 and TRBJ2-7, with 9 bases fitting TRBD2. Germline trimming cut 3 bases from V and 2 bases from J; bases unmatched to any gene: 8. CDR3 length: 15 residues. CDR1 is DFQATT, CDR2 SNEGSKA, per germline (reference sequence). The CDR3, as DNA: TGCAGTGCTAGTAAAGTGGCGGGAGGGACCTACGAGCAGTACTTC. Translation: CSASKVAGGTYEQYF.

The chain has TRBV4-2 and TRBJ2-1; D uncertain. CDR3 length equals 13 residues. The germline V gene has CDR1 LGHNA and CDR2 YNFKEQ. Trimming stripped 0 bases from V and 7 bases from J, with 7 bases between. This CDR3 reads CASSQDPVNEQFF. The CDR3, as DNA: TGTGCCAGCAGCCAAGATCCCGTAAATGAGCAGTTCTTC.